A single sample gave rise to the 24 T cell receptor beta chains below, sequenced in a study of post-analysis software for immune sequencing data (dated by TCRdb to between 2014 and 2016). Points the paper makes about the study in general: Significantly higher frequencies in patients than in controls were found for five or six TRBV segments, including TRBV5-6, TRBV5-1 and TRBV20-1.

Library preparation used PCR. The sequencer was an Illumina HiSeq 2500. Unique molecular identifiers were incorporated into TCR beta cDNA libraries to reduce PCR and sequencing biases. The raw public data were reprocessed by TCRdb itself: fastp quality trimming at Q25, MiXCR clonotype calling, in-frame beta chains only. Entries are consolidated by CDR3 protein sequence, retaining the most common genes and DNA. The sample profile shows 250,000 to 300,000 distinct CDR3 sequences; 30% to 45% of them were found once. The ten largest clones represent around 5% of the sample. These TCRs' antigens remain unknown. Specimen: blood. These receptors were obtained from a girl aged 10 to 17 with multiple sclerosis.

V and J are TRBV11-2 and TRBJ1-4; possible D gene TRBD1, 6 bases. Trimming pared 4 bases from V and 8 bases from J, leaving 14 bases between. The CDR3 runs to 14 residues. Per the germline V gene, CDR1 is SGHAT and CDR2 is FQNNGV. In nucleotides, the CDR3 is TGTGCCAGCAGCTCTACAGGGTGGAGGGAAAAACTGTTTTTT. It specifies CASSSTGWREKLFF.

In its sample, this clonotype was seen many times. This chain links TRBV27 with TRBJ2-1; TRBD2 aligns across 9 bases. The V gene's germline CDR1 is MNHEY and CDR2 SMNVEV (reference sequence). The CDR3 length is 16 residues. The V gene end was trimmed by 4 bases and the J gene end by 2 bases; junction bases not matched to a gene: 6. The CDR3: CASSSVAGVAYNEQFF. The CDR3 region has the DNA TGTGCCAGCAGTTCGGTAGCGGGAGTTGCCTACAATGAGCAGTTCTTC.

On this clonotype itself: This may arise from a read error, as a much more abundant clone is one base away. This rearrangement joins TRBV28 to TRBJ1-2, with D unresolved. V dropped 9 bases and J dropped 4 bases, with 15 bases sitting between them. The CDR3 is made up of 13 amino acids. Germline CDR1 and CDR2: MDHEN and SYDVKM. The CDR3 reads CARMTGIRYGYTF. The CDR3 DNA follows: TGTGCCAGGATGACGGGTATTCGCTATGGCTACACCTTC.

This chain links TRBV18 with TRBJ1-2, with D tentatively TRBD1 (5 bases). The germline gives CDR1 KGHSH, CDR2 LQKENI. V gave up 6 bases and J gave up 8 bases, with 13 bases separating them. CDR3 length equals 12 residues. CDR3 sequence reads: CASSARGDGYTF. The CDR3 region has the DNA TGTGCCAGCTCCGCGCGCGGGGACGGCTACACCTTC.

This clonotype showed up just a few times. The J gene is TRBJ2-5, the V gene TRBV20-1, with 13 bases lining up with TRBD2. Germline V gives CDR1 DFQATT, CDR2 SNEGSKA (reference sequence). This CDR3 is built from 14 residues. J lost 11 bases, V lost 6 bases, and 12 bases had no gene match. CDR3 sequence reads: CSAATSGGNNEQYF. In nucleotides, the CDR3 is TGCAGTGCGGCGACTAGCGGGGGGAACAATGAGCAGTACTTC.

This clonotype was recorded at least ten times. The CDR3 bases are TGCGCCAGCACCACGGGACAGGGGAGCACTGAAGCTTTCTTT. This codes for CASTTGQGSTEAFF. The genes are TRBV5-1 and TRBJ1-1, with 10 bases aligning to TRBD1. In germline, CDR1 is SGHRS, CDR2 YFSETQ. The CDR3 sequence is 14 residues long. The trim removed 6 bases at V and 4 bases at J, leaving 6 bases unmatched. Looking up the rest from reference TRBV5-1 and TRBJ1-1 gives the full variable domain: KAGVTQTPRYLIKTRGQQVTLSCSPISGHRSVSWYQQTPGQGLQFLFEYFSETQRNKGNFPGRFSGRQFSNSRSEMNVSTLELGDSALYLCASTTGQGSTEAFFGQGTRLTVV.

The table lists this clonotype with many counts. The V call is TRBV12-3 or TRBV12-4, the J call TRBJ1-4; the D gene is possibly TRBD1 (5 bases). This CDR3 region has 16 residues. The ends were cut back, 1 base at V and 3 bases at J, with 12 bases in the middle. The CDR3 nucleotides read TGTGCCAGCAGTTTAGGATGGGGGACGGCTAATGAAAAACTGTTTTTT. It yields the protein CASSLGWGTANEKLFF.

With respect to this clonotype: A much larger clone differs by one base, so this may be a read error. V usage is TRBV9 and J usage is TRBJ1-4; D remains unclear. CDR1 is SGDLS and CDR2 is YYNGEE in the germline V gene. The CDR3 length is 13 residues. The CDR3: CASSRGTDEKRFF. The DNA of the CDR3 is TGTGCCAGCAGCCGGGGTACGGATGAAAAACGGTTTTTT.

This clonotype occurred a few times. The chain couples TRBV7-8 to TRBJ1-1, with 7 bases matching TRBD1. CDR3 size: 16 residues. J lost 1 base, V lost 4 bases, and 9 bases had no gene match. The germline V gene has CDR1 SGHVS and CDR2 FQNEAQ. The CDR3 spells CASSSSGGIRNTEAFF. The CDR3 bases are TGTGCCAGCAGCTCGTCAGGGGGAATTAGGAACACTGAAGCTTTCTTT.

This clonotype was seen ten or more times. The chain combines TRBV3-1 with TRBJ2-5; 10 nucleotides line up with TRBD1. Germline V gives CDR1 LGHDT, CDR2 YNNKEL (reference sequence). There are 17 residues in the CDR3. Trimming at V came to 0 bases and at J to 1 base, leaving 5 bases not matched to a gene. CDR3 sequence (DNA): TGTGCCAGCAGCCAAGATTCAGGACAGGGGGGCCAAGAGACCCAGTACTTC. It specifies CASSQDSGQGGQETQYF.

This clonotype was recorded many times. The chain couples TRBV6-5 to TRBJ1-5; TRBD1 agrees at 8 bases. CDR1 is MNHEY and CDR2 is SVGAGI in the germline V gene. The junction had 10 bases not matched to a gene; V was cut back by 5 bases and J by 7 bases. The CDR3 contains 15 residues. The CDR3 sequence is CASSRVSGGGQPQHF. The DNA of the CDR3 is TGTGCCAGCAGTCGCGTTTCAGGGGGCGGCCAGCCCCAGCATTTT.

This rearrangement joins TRBV4-2 to TRBJ2-1, with D tentatively TRBD2 (6 bases). Germline CDR1 is LGHNA and CDR2 is YNFKEQ. The CDR3 has 14 amino acids. V was trimmed by 4 bases and J by 5 bases, leaving 12 bases between them. This CDR3 reads CASSRGDEHNEQFF. CDR3 bases: TGTGCCAGCAGCCGGGGGGACGAGCACAATGAGCAGTTCTTC.

This clonotype was seen a single time. CDR3 bases: TGCAGTGCTAGTGACGAGGTTACAGATACGCAGTATTTT. Protein: CSASDEVTDTQYF. The V and J genes are TRBV20-1 and TRBJ2-3; the D is unclear. This CDR3 comprises 13 residues. Per germline, CDR1 DFQATT and CDR2 SNEGSKA (reference sequence). Trimming took off 3 bases at V and 3 bases at J, with 10 bases between the two ends.

Ten or more counts support this clonotype. The chain joins TRBV4-1 to TRBJ2-1; D is possibly TRBD1 or TRBD2 (5 bases each). Trimming cost V 7 bases and J 7 bases, with 20 bases left between them. The CDR3 length is 15 residues. Germline V CDR1 and CDR2: MGHRA, YSYEKL. CDR3 sequence (DNA): TGCGCCAGCAACTCTCTGACAGCCGGCGGGAATGAGCAGTTCTTC. It encodes CASNSLTAGGNEQFF.

V gene TRBV20-1 combines with J gene TRBJ2-7; 9 bases fit TRBD2. The CDR3 totals 14 residues. The ends lost 6 bases at V and 2 bases at J; junction bases unmatched: 8. The germline gives CDR1 DFQATT, CDR2 SNEGSKA (reference sequence). The CDR3, as DNA: TGCAGTGCCCCCCAGTCTAGCGGGGCCTACGAGCAGTACTTC. This codes for CSAPQSSGAYEQYF.

Concerning this clonotype: A much larger clone differs by one base, so this may be a read error. This chain connects TRBV7-3 to TRBJ2-7; D not resolved. CDR1 SGHTA and CDR2 FQGTGA come from the germline V gene. Between the trimmed V and J ends, which lost 3 bases and 7 bases, there was a span of 19 bases. The CDR3 is 15 amino acids. The DNA of the CDR3 is TGTGCCAGCAGCTTGGAACTTAGCTCCTACAATGAGCAGTACTTC. Amino acid sequence: CASSLELSSYNEQYF.

Regarding this clonotype: A much larger clone sits a single nucleotide away, making a read error possible. The genes are TRBV3-1 and TRBJ2-2; possibly TRBD1 for D (6 bases). The germline CDR1 and CDR2 sequences are LGHDT and YNNKEL (reference sequence). CDR3 length: 15 amino acids. V lost 3 bases to trimming and J lost 3 bases, with 11 bases between them. CDR3 in DNA: TGTGCCAGCAGCCACGAACAGGGAGACACCGGGGAGCTGTTTTTT. Its translation: CASSHEQGDTGELFF.

This clonotype came up many times. The chain carries TRBV27 and TRBJ2-1; the match to TRBD2 covers 11 bases. Germline CDR1 and CDR2: MNHEY and SMNVEV (reference sequence). This CDR3 has 16 amino acids. J lost 8 bases, V lost 2 bases, and 8 bases had no gene match. The DNA of the CDR3 is TGTGCCAGCAGTTTAGTTCCTAGCGGGAGGTGGGATGAGCAGTTCTTC. Residues: CASSLVPSGRWDEQFF.

This clonotype came up a few times. The chain is built from TRBV7-3 and TRBJ2-7, with a possible D match to TRBD2 (6 bases). CDR1 is SGHTA, CDR2 FQGTGA, per germline. This CDR3 spans 14 amino acids. The V end was cut by 5 bases, the J end by 1 base, with 12 bases between. The CDR3 protein is CASSPSGLSYEQYF. DNA of the CDR3: TGTGCCAGCAGCCCAAGCGGGTTGTCCTACGAGCAGTACTTC.

This clonotype was counted at least ten times. This rearrangement joins TRBV13 to TRBJ2-5; D might be TRBD2 (5 bases). Germline values: CDR1 PRHDT, CDR2 FYEKMQ (reference sequence). The CDR3 extends over 14 amino acids. V was clipped by 2 bases and J by 10 bases, with 17 bases between them. The DNA for the CDR3 is TGTGCCAGCAGCTTACGTCCTTCCCAGGCGGGCCAGTACTTC. This codes for CASSLRPSQAGQYF.

As to this clonotype: A much larger clone is a single base away; this may be a read error. J is TRBJ2-3 and V is TRBV12-3 or TRBV12-4, with 7 nucleotides matching TRBD1. The CDR3 contains 16 residues. J lost 5 bases, V lost 6 bases, and 14 bases had no gene match. The CDR3: CASSRRTGSGIDTQYF. The CDR3, as DNA: TGTGCCAGCAGCCGGAGGACAGGCTCGGGCATAGATACGCAGTATTTT.

Concerning this clonotype itself: Being one base from a much bigger clone, this may be a read error. The gene calls are TRBV20-1 and TRBJ2-1; TRBD2 is a possible D gene (5 bases). Trimming pared 1 base from V and 8 bases from J, leaving 12 bases between. The CDR3 runs 13 residues. The germline CDR1 and CDR2 sequences are DFQATT and SNEGSKA (reference sequence). The CDR3 DNA sequence: TGCAGTGCTAGAGTTCCGGGGTTGGATGAGCAGTTCTTC. This gives the protein CSARVPGLDEQFF.

This clonotype showed up just a few times. The chain combines TRBV7-9 with TRBJ1-3; no clear D. Germline lookup yields CDR1 SEHNR and CDR2 FQNEAQ (reference sequence). There are 14 residues in the CDR3. Between the trimmed V and J ends, which lost 5 bases and 0 bases, there was a span of 8 bases. The CDR3 reads CASSQSISGNTIYF. CDR3 in DNA: TGTGCCAGCAGCCAGTCGATCTCTGGAAACACCATATATTTT.

This clonotype turned up a few times. This may come from a read error, since a much larger clone is one base off. The chain recombines TRBV7-3 with TRBJ2-6; no clear D. CDR1 SGHTA and CDR2 FQGTGA come from the germline V gene. V was clipped by 5 bases and J by 0 bases, with 11 bases between them. The CDR3 contains 16 residues. The CDR3 reads CASSVATPSGANVLTF. The DNA of the CDR3 is TGTGCCAGCAGCGTCGCGACACCCTCTGGGGCCAACGTCCTGACTTTC. Combining the CDR3 with reference TRBV7-3 and TRBJ2-6 gives the whole variable domain GAGVSQTPSNKVTEKGKYVELRCDPISGHTALYWYRQSLGQGPEFLIYFQGTGAADDSGLPNDRFFAVRPEGSVSTLKIQRTERGDSAVYLCASSVATPSGANVLTFGAGSRLTVL.